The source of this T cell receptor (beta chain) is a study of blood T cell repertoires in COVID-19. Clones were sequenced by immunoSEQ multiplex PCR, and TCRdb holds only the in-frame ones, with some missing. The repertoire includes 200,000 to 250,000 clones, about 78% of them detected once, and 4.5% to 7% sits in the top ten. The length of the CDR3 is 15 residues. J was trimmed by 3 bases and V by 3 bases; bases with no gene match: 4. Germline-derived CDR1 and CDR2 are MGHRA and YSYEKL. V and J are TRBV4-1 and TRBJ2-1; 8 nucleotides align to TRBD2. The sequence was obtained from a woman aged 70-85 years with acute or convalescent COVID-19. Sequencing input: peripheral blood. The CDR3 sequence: CASSQGTRDYNEQFF. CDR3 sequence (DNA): TGCGCCAGCAGCCAGGGGACTAGGGACTACAATGAGCAGTTCTTC.